The 26 T cell receptor beta chains reported below all come from one sample, sequenced in a study of vaccination and CD4 T cells after COVID-19 (dated 2022 in TCRdb). Reading the label with the study, this specimen's treatment or condition is: roughly 10-day PBMC culture with coronavirus spike peptide pools or control peptides (ViraFEST assay). The library was built by means of PCR. TCRdb names Illumina iSeq 100 as the instrument used. At the Johns Hopkins FTIC core, DNA from the cultured CD4+ T cells underwent TCR sequencing with the Oncomine TCR Beta short-read assay. Starting from the raw public reads, TCRdb applied fastp trimming at Q25, assembled clones with MiXCR and retained in-frame beta chains. All rows with the same CDR3 protein become a single entry with the most common DNA and genes. This sample lists approximately 14,000 distinct CDR3 sequences; 25% to 30% were detected once. The top ten clones comprise 6.5% to 9.5% of the sample.

Their target antigens are unknown. The sequenced material came from CD4+ T cells from blood, cultured in vitro. The origin of the receptors is a human donor who had recovered from COVID-19.

The V gene is TRBV5-1, the J gene TRBJ2-2; either TRBD1 or TRBD2 may supply D (5 bases each). Deletions cut 3 bases from V and 4 bases from J, with 13 bases between. Germline CDR1 and CDR2: SGHRS and YFSETQ. The CDR3 spans 15 residues. The CDR3 nucleotides read TGCGCCAGCAGCTCAGTTACTGGGGGCACCGGGGAGCTGTTTTTT. Translating it yields CASSSVTGGTGELFF.

This clonotype was seen a few times. The V gene is TRBV20-1, the J gene TRBJ1-1; D remains ambiguous. This CDR3 has 13 amino acids. The ends were cut back, 0 bases at V and 3 bases at J, with 8 bases in the middle. Germline assignment: CDR1 DFQATT and CDR2 SNEGSKA (reference sequence). DNA of the CDR3: TGCAGTGCTAGAGATTCAAGAGACACTGAAGCTTTCTTT. It specifies CSARDSRDTEAFF.

The chain links TRBV5-4 to TRBJ1-1; D unclear. CDR3 length: 12 amino acids. In germline, CDR1 is SGHNT, CDR2 YYREEE (reference sequence). The V end was cut by 0 bases, the J end by 7 bases, with 7 bases between. The CDR3 DNA follows: TGTGCCAGCAGCTTGGGTATAGGTGAAGCTTTCTTT. Protein: CASSLGIGEAFF.

In this sample, this clonotype turned up once. V and J are TRBV5-1 and TRBJ2-3, with D tentatively TRBD1 or TRBD2 (5 bases each). The V gene's germline CDR1 is SGHRS and CDR2 YFSETQ. Trimming removed 0 bases from V and 1 base from J, with 9 bases in between. This CDR3 comprises 15 residues. The CDR3 coding sequence is TGCGCCAGCAGCTTGGGAGGGGCCCGCACAGATACGCAGTATTTT. As protein: CASSLGGARTDTQYF.

The chain joins TRBV6-1 to TRBJ1-2; tentatively, D is TRBD1 (5 bases). CDR3 size: 13 residues. V was clipped by 0 bases and J by 8 bases, with 10 bases between them. Germline values: CDR1 MNHNS, CDR2 SASEGT. DNA of the CDR3: TGTGCCAGCAGTGAAGCCGGGGCTTCCGGCTACACCTTC. It translates to CASSEAGASGYTF.

V and J are TRBV18 and TRBJ2-5; the D is unclear. Trimming left V 0 bases short and J 1 base short, with 6 bases between. The V gene's germline CDR1 is KGHSH and CDR2 LQKENI. The CDR3 has 14 amino acids. For the CDR3, the DNA is TGTGCCAGCTCACCACCGATTAGCCAAGAGACCCAGTACTTC. Protein product: CASSPPISQETQYF.

This clonotype was counted a few times. This sequence joins TRBV6-1 and TRBJ1-1, with a possible D match to TRBD1 (5 bases). Germline-derived CDR1 and CDR2 are MNHNS and SASEGT. V was pared by 6 bases and J by 1 base, with 12 bases between. The CDR3 spans 14 residues. DNA for the CDR3: TGTGCCAGCAGACTTGACAGCGAGAACACTGAAGCTTTCTTT. Protein product: CASRLDSENTEAFF.

The V and J genes are TRBV6-1 and TRBJ2-7; D uncertain. Germline CDR1 reads MNHNS; CDR2 reads SASEGT. V was clipped by 0 bases and J by 3 bases, with 0 bases between them. This CDR3 comprises 11 residues. CDR3: CASSEAYEQYF. The DNA for the CDR3 is TGTGCCAGCAGTGAAGCCTACGAGCAGTACTTC.

This clonotype has just a few counts. This chain connects TRBV29-1 to TRBJ2-1, with 16 nucleotides matching TRBD2. The CDR3 has 17 residues. Germline CDR1 reads SQVTM; CDR2 reads ANQGSEA. V was pared by 7 bases and J by 0 bases, with 6 bases of the junction left unmatched. The CDR3 nucleotides are TGCAGCGCCCAGGGACTAGCGGGGGGGGGCTCCTACAATGAGCAGTTCTTC. It translates to CSAQGLAGGGSYNEQFF.

J is TRBJ1-2 and V is TRBV7-8; D perhaps matches TRBD1 (6 bases). This CDR3 has 13 amino acids. Trimming stripped 5 bases from V and 5 bases from J, with 12 bases between. Germline CDR1 SGHVS, CDR2 FQNEAQ. In DNA form, the CDR3 reads TGTGCCAGCAGCACAGGGTTGGAGTATGGCTACACCTTC. Protein sequence: CASSTGLEYGYTF. Together with reference TRBV7-8 and TRBJ1-2, the CDR3 gives the full variable domain: GAGVSQSPRYKVAKRGQDVALRCDPISGHVSLFWYQQALGQGPEFLTYFQNEAQLDKSGLPSDRFFAERPEGSVSTLKIQRTQQEDSAVYLCASSTGLEYGYTFGSGTRLTVV.

This clonotype was counted a few times. The rearrangement uses TRBV27 and TRBJ1-2; D is unclear. The CDR3 has 13 residues. Trimming removed 2 bases at V and 8 bases at J, with 12 bases between. Germline CDR1 is MNHEY and CDR2 is SMNVEV (reference sequence). This chain's CDR3 is CASSLTGETGYTF. Written as DNA, the CDR3 is TGTGCCAGCAGTTTAACTGGCGAAACCGGCTACACCTTC.

CDR3 DNA sequence: TGCGCCAGCAGCCAAGCTGGCGCAGGGAACCAGCCCCAGCATTTT. Its translation is CASSQAGAGNQPQHF. The chain recombines TRBV4-1 with TRBJ1-5; D is perhaps TRBD1 (5 bases). The CDR3 runs 15 residues. Deletions cut 1 base from V and 7 bases from J, with 14 bases between. Germline CDR1 MGHRA, CDR2 YSYEKL.

In its sample, this clonotype was seen a few times. The DNA of the CDR3 is TGTGCCAGCAGTCGACAGGTCTCTGAAAAACTGTTTTTT. It codes for CASSRQVSEKLFF. The chain is built from TRBV7-2 and TRBJ1-4; TRBD1 might be the D (6 bases). The CDR3 contains 13 residues. V was trimmed by 6 bases and J by 7 bases, leaving 12 bases between them. In germline, CDR1 is SGHTA, CDR2 FQGNSA.

The sample holds a few counts of this clonotype. The chain carries TRBV11-2 and TRBJ1-2, with D possibly being TRBD1 (6 bases). Deletions cut 5 bases from V and 9 bases from J, with 28 bases between. The CDR3 totals 17 residues. Germline values: CDR1 SGHAT, CDR2 FQNNGV. The CDR3 reads CASSPGKGGIQGFSYTF. DNA of the CDR3: TGTGCCAGCAGCCCTGGAAAGGGGGGTATACAGGGATTCAGCTACACCTTC.

The chain carries TRBV3-1 and TRBJ1-1; D is ambiguous. This CDR3 region has 14 residues. Deletions cut 0 bases from V and 1 base from J, with 6 bases between. The germline CDR1 and CDR2 sequences are LGHDT and YNNKEL (reference sequence). The CDR3 coding sequence is TGTGCCAGCAGCCAAGACCACAGGAACACTGAAGCTTTCTTT. Translating it yields CASSQDHRNTEAFF.

Concerning this clonotype itself: One end of the junction fails to match germline, which may point to a read error. The chain is built from TRBV29-1 and TRBJ1-1, with a tentative D call TRBD1 (5 bases). Germline CDR1 and CDR2: SQVTM and ANQGSEA. CDR3 length: 16 amino acids. The CDR3: CSVEEGPGQQNTEAFF. The CDR3 DNA is TGCAGCGTCGAAGAGGGCCCGGGGCAGCAGAACACTGAAGCTTTCTTT. The full variable domain, with the rest looked up from reference TRBV29-1 and TRBJ1-1, is SAVISQKPSRDICQRGTSLTIQCQVDSQVTMMFWYRQQPGQSLTLIATANQGSEATYESGFVIDKFPISRPNLTFSTLTVSNMSPEDSSIYLCSVEEGPGQQNTEAFFGQGTRLTVV.

J is TRBJ2-5 and V is TRBV20-1, with 12 bases fitting TRBD2. The CDR3 sequence is 14 residues long. V dropped 5 bases and J dropped 4; count of bases not matched to a gene: 5. The V gene's germline CDR1 is DFQATT and CDR2 SNEGSKA (reference sequence). The CDR3 DNA sequence: TGCAGTGCTCTCGGACTAGCGGGGACAGAGACCCAGTACTTC. Encoded protein: CSALGLAGTETQYF.

The rearrangement links TRBV7-9 to TRBJ2-3, with 10 nucleotides matching TRBD2. Trimming at V came to 3 bases and at J to 3 bases, leaving 9 bases not matched to a gene. This CDR3 spans 17 amino acids. The germline V gene has CDR1 SEHNR and CDR2 FQNEAQ (reference sequence). The CDR3 DNA reads TGTGCCAGCAGCTTCCCCAGCGGGGGGGTAGGTACAGATACGCAGTATTTT. This sequence encodes CASSFPSGGVGTDTQYF.

Regarding this clonotype: Relative to the germline gene, one junction end is altered; a read error may explain this. J is TRBJ1-1 and V is TRBV5-3, with D unclear. TRBV5-3 is an ORF for which the function is uncertain. The CDR3 spans 15 residues. The CDR3 loop reads CASSLFSVEGTEAFF. In DNA form, the CDR3 reads TGTGCCAGCAGCTTGTTTTCAGTGGAAGGGACTGAAGCTTTCTTT.

The V call is TRBV29-1, the J call TRBJ2-7, with unresolved D. The germline gives CDR1 SQVTM, CDR2 ANQGSEA. The V gene lost 3 bases and the J gene lost 0 bases, with 15 bases spanning the gap. The CDR3 length is 15 residues. CDR3 loop: CSVDFGRSSSYEQYF. As DNA, the CDR3 is TGCAGCGTTGATTTCGGGCGGTCGAGCTCCTACGAGCAGTACTTC.

This clonotype was detected a few times. This CDR3 is CASRTSQGAGTEAFF. The CDR3 nucleotides read TGTGCCAGCAGGACCTCTCAGGGGGCAGGGACTGAAGCTTTCTTT. This rearrangement joins TRBV6-1 to TRBJ1-1; TRBD1 aligns across 8 bases. The junction had 11 bases not matched to a gene; V was cut back by 6 bases and J by 5 bases. Germline V CDR1 and CDR2: MNHNS, SASEGT. The CDR3 has 15 residues.

This chain links TRBV19 with TRBJ1-1; D remains unclear. The V gene's germline CDR1 is LNHDA and CDR2 SQIVND (reference sequence). CDR3 length: 12 residues. Trimming took 4 bases from V and 7 from J, leaving 10 bases between them. CDR3 sequence (DNA): TGTGCCAGTAGTACAACCTCATATGAAGCTTTCTTT. Amino acids: CASSTTSYEAFF.

This clonotype has just a few counts. J is TRBJ1-5 and V is TRBV12-3 or TRBV12-4; D not certain. This CDR3 is 13 amino acids long. V lost 3 bases, J lost 5 bases, and 8 bases lay in between. The CDR3 coding sequence is TGTGCCAGCAGTTTGCCCCCGGATCAGCCCCAGCATTTT. Translating gives CASSLPPDQPQHF.

CDR3 nucleotide sequence: TGTGCCAGCAGCTCCAGACTAGCGGCTAGCACAGATACGCAGTATTTT. Protein sequence: CASSSRLAASTDTQYF. J is TRBJ2-3 and V is TRBV5-4; 9 bases map to TRBD2. This CDR3 has 16 residues. The germline V gene encodes CDR1 SGHNT and CDR2 YYREEE (reference sequence). With V trimmed by 3 bases and J by 0 bases, 5 bases remained unmatched.

The DNA for the CDR3 is TGCGCCAGCAGCCCCGGATTTACCAGAGGGGCAGATGGCTACACCTTC. Translating gives CASSPGFTRGADGYTF. The V gene is TRBV4-1, the J gene TRBJ1-2; a possible D gene is TRBD1 (5 bases). The V end lost 4 bases, the J end lost 6 bases, and 21 bases lay between the germline ends. From germline, CDR1 is MGHRA and CDR2 YSYEKL. The CDR3 loop spans 16 amino acids.

The CDR3 is CASSLAGTVGAFF. The CDR3 bases are TGTGCCAGCAGCTTAGCGGGGACAGTGGGTGCTTTCTTT. V gene TRBV7-9 combines with J gene TRBJ1-1; 7 bases agree with TRBD1. The trim removed 0 bases at V and 11 bases at J, leaving 6 bases unmatched. Germline CDR1 and CDR2: SEHNR and FQNEAQ (reference sequence). This CDR3 is built from 13 residues.